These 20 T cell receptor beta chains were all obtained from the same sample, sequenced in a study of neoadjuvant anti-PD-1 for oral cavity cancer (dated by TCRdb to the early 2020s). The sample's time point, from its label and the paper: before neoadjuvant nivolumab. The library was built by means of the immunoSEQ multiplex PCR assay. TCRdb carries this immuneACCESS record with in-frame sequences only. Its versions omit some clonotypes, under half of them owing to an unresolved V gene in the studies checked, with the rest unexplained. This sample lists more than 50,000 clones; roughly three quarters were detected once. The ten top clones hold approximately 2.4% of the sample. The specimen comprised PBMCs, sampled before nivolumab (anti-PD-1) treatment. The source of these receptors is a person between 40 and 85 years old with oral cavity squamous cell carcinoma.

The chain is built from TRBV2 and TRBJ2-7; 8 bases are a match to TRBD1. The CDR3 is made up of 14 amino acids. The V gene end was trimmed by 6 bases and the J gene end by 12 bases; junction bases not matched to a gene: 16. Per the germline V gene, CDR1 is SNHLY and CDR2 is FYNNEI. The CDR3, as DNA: TGTGCCAGCAGAGCGACAGGGGTATATCTGGGAGCGTACTTC. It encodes CASRATGVYLGAYF. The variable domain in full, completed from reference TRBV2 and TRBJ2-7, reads EPEVTQTPSHQVTQMGQEVILRCVPISNHLYFYWYRQILGQKVEFLVSFYNNEISEKSEIFDDQFSVERPDGSNFTLKIRSTKLEDSAMYFCASRATGVYLGAYFGPGTRLTVT.

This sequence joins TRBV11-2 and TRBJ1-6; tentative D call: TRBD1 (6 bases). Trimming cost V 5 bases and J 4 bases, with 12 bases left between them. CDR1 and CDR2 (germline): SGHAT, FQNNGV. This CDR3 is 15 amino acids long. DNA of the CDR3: TGTGCCAGCAGCCCCCGACAGGCATATAATTCACCCCTCCACTTT. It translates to CASSPRQAYNSPLHF.

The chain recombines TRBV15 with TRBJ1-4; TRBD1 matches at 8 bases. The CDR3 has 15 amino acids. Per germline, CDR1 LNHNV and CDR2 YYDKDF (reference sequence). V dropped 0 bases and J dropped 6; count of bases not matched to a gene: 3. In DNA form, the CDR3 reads TGTGCCACCAGCAGAGATAACAGGGGGGATGAAAAACTGTTTTTT. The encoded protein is CATSRDNRGDEKLFF.

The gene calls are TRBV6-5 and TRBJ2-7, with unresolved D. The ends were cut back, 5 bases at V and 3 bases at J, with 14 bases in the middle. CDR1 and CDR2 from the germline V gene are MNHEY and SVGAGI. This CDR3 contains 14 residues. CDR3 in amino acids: CASSQAISDYEQYF. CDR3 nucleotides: TGTGCCAGCAGTCAGGCCATATCGGACTACGAGCAGTACTTC.

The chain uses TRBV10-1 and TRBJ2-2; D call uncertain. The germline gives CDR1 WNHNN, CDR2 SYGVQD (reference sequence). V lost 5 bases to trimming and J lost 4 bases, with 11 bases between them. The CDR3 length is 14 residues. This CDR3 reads CASSSTWATGELFF. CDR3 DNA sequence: TGCGCCAGCAGTTCGACATGGGCCACCGGGGAGCTGTTTTTT.

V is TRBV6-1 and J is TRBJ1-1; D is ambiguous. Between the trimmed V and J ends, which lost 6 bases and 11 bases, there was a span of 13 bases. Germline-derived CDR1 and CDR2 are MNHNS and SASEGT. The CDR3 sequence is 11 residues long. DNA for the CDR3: TGTGCCAGCAGACTCGGTCGGGTGGCTTTCTTT. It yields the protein CASRLGRVAFF.

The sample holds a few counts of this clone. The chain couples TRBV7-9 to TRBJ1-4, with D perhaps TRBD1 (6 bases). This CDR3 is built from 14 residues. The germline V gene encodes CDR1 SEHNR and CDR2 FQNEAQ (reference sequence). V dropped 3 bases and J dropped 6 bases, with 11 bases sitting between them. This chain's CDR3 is CASSFTQGHEKLFF. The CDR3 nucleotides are TGTGCCAGCAGCTTTACACAGGGACATGAAAAACTGTTTTTT.

CDR3 sequence: CASNPPPGTNYGYTF. The CDR3 DNA sequence: TGCGCCAGCAACCCTCCCCCCGGCACCAACTATGGCTACACCTTC. The chain has TRBV5-1 and TRBJ1-2; unclear D gene. Trimming stripped 6 bases from V and 2 bases from J, with 17 bases between. The CDR3 loop spans 15 amino acids. CDR1 SGHRS and CDR2 YFSETQ come from the germline V gene. Full variable domain (missing parts from reference TRBV5-1 and TRBJ1-2): KAGVTQTPRYLIKTRGQQVTLSCSPISGHRSVSWYQQTPGQGLQFLFEYFSETQRNKGNFPGRFSGRQFSNSRSEMNVSTLELGDSALYLCASNPPPGTNYGYTFGSGTRLTVV.

The CDR3 sequence is CASSYSAGHRNTEAFF. The CDR3 nucleotides read TGTGCCAGCAGTTACTCGGCGGGACACCGGAACACTGAAGCTTTCTTT. The chain employs TRBV6-5 and TRBJ1-1; possibly TRBD1 for D (6 bases). Between the trimmed V and J ends, which lost 0 bases and 1 base, there was a span of 12 bases. The CDR3 loop spans 16 amino acids. Germline V gives CDR1 MNHEY, CDR2 SVGAGI.

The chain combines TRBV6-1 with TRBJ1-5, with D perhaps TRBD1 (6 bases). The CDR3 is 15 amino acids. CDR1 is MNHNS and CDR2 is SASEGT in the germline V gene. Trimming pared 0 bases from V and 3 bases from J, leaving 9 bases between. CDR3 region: CASSEAGGVNQPQHF. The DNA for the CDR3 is TGTGCCAGCAGTGAAGCGGGGGGCGTCAATCAGCCCCAGCATTTT.

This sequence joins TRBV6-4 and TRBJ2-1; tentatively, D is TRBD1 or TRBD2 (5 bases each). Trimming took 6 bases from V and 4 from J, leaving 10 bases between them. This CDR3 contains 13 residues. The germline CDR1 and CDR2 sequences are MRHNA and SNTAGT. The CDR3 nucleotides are TGTGCCAGCAGCCTGGGACGATACAATGAGCAGTTCTTC. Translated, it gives CASSLGRYNEQFF.

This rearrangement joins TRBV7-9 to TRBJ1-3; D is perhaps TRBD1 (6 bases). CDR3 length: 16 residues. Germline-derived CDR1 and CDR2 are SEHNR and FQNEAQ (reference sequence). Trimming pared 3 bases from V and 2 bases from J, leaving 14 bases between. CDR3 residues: CASSFADRIAGNTIYF. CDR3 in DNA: TGTGCCAGCAGCTTCGCCGACAGGATCGCTGGAAACACCATATATTTT.

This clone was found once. CDR3 in amino acids: CASSIGGSYEQYF. As DNA, the CDR3 is TGTGCCAGTAGTATAGGAGGGAGCTACGAGCAGTACTTC. The rearrangement links TRBV19 to TRBJ2-7, with D perhaps TRBD2 (5 bases). Germline assignment: CDR1 LNHDA and CDR2 SQIVND (reference sequence). This CDR3 comprises 13 residues. V lost 1 base and J 3 bases, leaving 7 bases between the germline ends.

CDR3 region: CASRLTANYGYTF. The CDR3 DNA reads as TGTGCCAGCAGATTGACAGCTAACTATGGCTACACCTTC. This rearrangement joins TRBV6-5 to TRBJ1-2; tentatively, D is TRBD1 (5 bases). The CDR3 loop spans 13 amino acids. Trimming took 6 bases from V and 0 from J, leaving 8 bases between them. The germline V gene encodes CDR1 MNHEY and CDR2 SVGAGI.

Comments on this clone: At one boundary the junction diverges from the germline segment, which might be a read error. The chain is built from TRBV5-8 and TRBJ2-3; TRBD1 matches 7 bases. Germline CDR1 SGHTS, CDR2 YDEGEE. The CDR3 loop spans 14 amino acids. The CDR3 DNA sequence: TGTGCCAGCAGCATAGACAGGGCAGTTGATATGCAGTATTTT. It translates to CASSIDRAVDMQYF.

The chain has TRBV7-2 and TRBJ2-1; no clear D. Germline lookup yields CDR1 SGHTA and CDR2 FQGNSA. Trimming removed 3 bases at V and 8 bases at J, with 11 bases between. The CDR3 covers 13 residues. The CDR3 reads CASSFRMVHEQFF. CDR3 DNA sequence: TGTGCCAGCAGCTTTCGGATGGTGCATGAGCAGTTCTTC. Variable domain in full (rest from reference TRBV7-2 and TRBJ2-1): GAGVSQSPSNKVTEKGKDVELRCDPISGHTALYWYRQSLGQGLEFLIYFQGNSAPDKSGLPSDRFSAERTGGSVSTLTIQRTQQEDSAVYLCASSFRMVHEQFFGPGTRLTVL.

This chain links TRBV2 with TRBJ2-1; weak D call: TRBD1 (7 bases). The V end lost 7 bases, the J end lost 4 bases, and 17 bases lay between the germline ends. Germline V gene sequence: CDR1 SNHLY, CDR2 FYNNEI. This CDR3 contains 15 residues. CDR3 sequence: CASTGGGGVYNEQFF. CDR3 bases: TGTGCCAGCACCGGAGGGGGCGGTGTTTACAATGAGCAGTTCTTC. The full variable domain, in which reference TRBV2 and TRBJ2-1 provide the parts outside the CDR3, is EPEVTQTPSHQVTQMGQEVILRCVPISNHLYFYWYRQILGQKVEFLVSFYNNEISEKSEIFDDQFSVERPDGSNFTLKIRSTKLEDSAMYFCASTGGGGVYNEQFFGPGTRLTVL.

This CDR3 is CASKTGTGSNSPLHF. As DNA, the CDR3 is TGTGCCAGCAAAACCGGGACAGGGAGTAATTCACCCCTCCACTTT. The chain combines TRBV6-1 with TRBJ1-6, with 9 positions matching TRBD1. Germline-derived CDR1 and CDR2 are MNHNS and SASEGT. V trimming: 7 bases; J trimming: 6 bases; junction bases outside the gene matches: 7. The CDR3 is 15 amino acids.

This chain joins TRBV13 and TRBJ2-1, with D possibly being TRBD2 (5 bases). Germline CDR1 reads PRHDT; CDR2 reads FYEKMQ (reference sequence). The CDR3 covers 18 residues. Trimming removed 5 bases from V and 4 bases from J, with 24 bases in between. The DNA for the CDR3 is TGTGCCAGCAGCCCACGAGTTAGGCGGGCGGTTGGATACAATGAGCAGTTCTTC. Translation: CASSPRVRRAVGYNEQFF.

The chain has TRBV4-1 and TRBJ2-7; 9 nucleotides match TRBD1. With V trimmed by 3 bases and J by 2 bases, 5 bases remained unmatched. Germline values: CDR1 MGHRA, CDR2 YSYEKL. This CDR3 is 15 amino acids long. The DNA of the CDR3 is TGCGCCAGCAGCCAGGGACAGGGAGGGACCTACGAGCAGTACTTC. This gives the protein CASSQGQGGTYEQYF.